Below, 17 T cell receptor beta chains from the same sample are listed, as sequenced in a study of regulatory T cells in long-lasting Graves disease. This sample's time point: persistent/refractory GD, antithyroid drugs over 5 years with positive TRAb. Following extraction of RNA from PBMCs, that RNA was used to make the TCR library. In building TCR beta libraries, iRepertoire HTBI primers were used together with Arm-PCR of CDR3 regions. A single record per CDR3 protein comes from TCRdb applying MiXCR to the multiplex PCR reads. The sample carries more than 650,000 distinct CDR3 sequences, about 30% recorded once. Material: peripheral blood mononuclear cells (PBMCs), obtained when the disease was refractory, from a patient treated with antithyroid drugs. These receptors were obtained from a female donor with Graves disease.

This clonotype has just a few counts. The V call is TRBV10-3, the J call TRBJ1-1; no reliable D call. V gave up 2 bases and J gave up 6 bases, with 10 bases separating them. CDR3 length equals 13 residues. The germline CDR1 and CDR2 sequences are ENHRY and SYGVKD. DNA of the CDR3: TGTGCCATCAGTGAGCGTGGAAGGGCTGAAGCTTTCTTT. It yields the protein CAISERGRAEAFF.

This rearrangement joins TRBV27 to TRBJ1-6, with 8 positions matching TRBD1. CDR1 and CDR2 (germline): MNHEY, SMNVEV (reference sequence). The trim removed 7 bases at V and 8 bases at J, leaving 10 bases unmatched. This CDR3 region has 15 residues. CDR3 nucleotide sequence: TGTGCCAGCAAGAGGACAGGGAGGGTCTATTCACCCCTCCACTTT. This sequence encodes CASKRTGRVYSPLHF.

The genes are TRBV2 and TRBJ2-2; D is tentatively TRBD1 or TRBD2 (5 bases each). Germline V gene lookup returns CDR1 SNHLY and CDR2 FYNNEI. CDR3 length: 14 residues. V lost 4 bases and J lost 3, with 9 bases in between. CDR3: CASSGDPYTGELFF. In nucleotides, the CDR3 is TGTGCCAGCAGTGGGGACCCATACACCGGGGAGCTGTTTTTT.

The chain recombines TRBV6-1 with TRBJ1-1, with D maybe TRBD1 (5 bases). The CDR3 runs 12 residues. The germline V and J ends were trimmed by 5 bases and 11 bases, with 15 bases remaining between them. The germline V gene has CDR1 MNHNS and CDR2 SASEGT. CDR3 loop: CASSPTGTLAFF. Written as DNA, the CDR3 is TGTGCCAGCAGTCCTACCGGGACTTTGGCTTTCTTT.

This clonotype was observed a few times. The rearrangement links TRBV7-9 to TRBJ1-5; a possible D gene is TRBD1 (5 bases). Germline CDR1 is SEHNR and CDR2 is FQNEAQ (reference sequence). The CDR3 covers 14 residues. Trimming removed 5 bases at V and 2 bases at J, with 10 bases between. CDR3 region: CASSGKGGNQPQHF. The CDR3 coding sequence is TGTGCCAGCAGCGGAAAAGGGGGCAATCAGCCCCAGCATTTT.

This clonotype was counted a few times. The genes are TRBV6-1 and TRBJ2-7; 12 positions match TRBD2. CDR1 and CDR2 from the germline V gene are MNHNS and SASEGT. The CDR3 has 18 residues. The V and J ends lost 6 bases and 1 base, in that order; junction bases with no gene match: 13. As DNA, the CDR3 is TGTGCCAGCAGCCACGCCGACGGACTAGCGGGAACGTCCTACGAGCAGTACTTC. Amino acid sequence: CASSHADGLAGTSYEQYF.

CDR3 protein: CASSLLAGGDSPLHF. The CDR3 bases are TGTGCCAGCAGCTTACTCGCAGGGGGAGATTCACCCCTCCACTTT. The chain carries TRBV7-8 and TRBJ1-6, with 7 bases fitting TRBD1. J was trimmed by 8 bases and V by 2 bases; bases with no gene match: 6. In germline, CDR1 is SGHVS, CDR2 FQNEAQ. The CDR3 covers 15 residues.

This clonotype was found a few times. V gene TRBV6-2 or TRBV6-3 combines with J gene TRBJ1-5, with D unresolved. This CDR3 spans 16 amino acids. With 2 bases removed from V and 0 bases from J, the gap between germline ends came to 11 bases. CDR1 and CDR2 from the germline V gene are MNHEY and SVGEGT. The CDR3 bases are TGTGCCAGCAGTTACCCACCCCAGGTTAGCAATCAGCCCCAGCATTTT. It is translated as CASSYPPQVSNQPQHF.

The chain uses TRBV5-4 and TRBJ2-7, with TRBD1 as a possible D gene (6 bases). The CDR3 consists of 14 residues. The V end was cut by 2 bases, the J end by 4 bases, with 13 bases between. Per the germline V gene, CDR1 is SGHNT and CDR2 is YYREEE (reference sequence). CDR3 sequence: CASSFGRGPYEQYF. Here the CDR3 DNA reads TGTGCCAGCAGCTTCGGCAGGGGACCTTACGAGCAGTACTTC. Together with reference TRBV5-4 and TRBJ2-7, the CDR3 gives the full variable domain: ETGVTQSPTHLIKTRGQQVTLRCSSQSGHNTVSWYQQALGQGPQFIFQYYREEENGRGNFPPRFSGLQFPNYSSELNVNALELDDSALYLCASSFGRGPYEQYFGPGTRLTVT.

The genes are TRBV27 and TRBJ2-7, with TRBD1 identical over 7 bases. This CDR3 has 15 residues. The V gene's germline CDR1 is MNHEY and CDR2 SMNVEV (reference sequence). Trimming took 7 bases from V and 4 from J; bases not matched to a gene: 13. DNA of the CDR3: TGTGCCAGCAACGCCGGGGACAGCCCTCTTTACGAGCAGTACTTC. Protein product: CASNAGDSPLYEQYF.

The CDR3 here is CASETSGGSYEQYF. CDR3 bases: TGTGCCAGCGAAACTAGCGGGGGCTCCTACGAGCAGTACTTC. This chain links TRBV3-1 with TRBJ2-7; 11 nucleotides line up with TRBD2. This CDR3 is built from 14 residues. After removal of 8 bases from V and 0 bases from J, the junction contained 3 bases not matched to a gene. Germline V gives CDR1 LGHDT, CDR2 YNNKEL (reference sequence).

The rearrangement links TRBV18 to TRBJ2-5; tentatively, D is TRBD2 (5 bases). CDR1 and CDR2 from the germline V gene are KGHSH and LQKENI. Trimming cost V 5 bases and J 3 bases, with 13 bases left between them. The CDR3 totals 14 residues. Here the CDR3 DNA reads TGTGCCAGCTCAACCACGGGAACCAAAGAGACCCAGTACTTC. Protein product: CASSTTGTKETQYF.

The chain recombines TRBV7-9 with TRBJ2-7; 9 bases map to TRBD1. The V gene end was trimmed by 9 bases and the J gene end by 5 bases; junction bases not matched to a gene: 11. The CDR3 loop spans 14 amino acids. Germline CDR1 and CDR2: SEHNR and FQNEAQ (reference sequence). The CDR3 bases are TGTGCCAGTTCACAGGGGGCGGGTAGTAACGAGCAGTACTTC. It specifies CASSQGAGSNEQYF.

The rearrangement joins TRBV6-1 to TRBJ1-1, with D unresolved. The CDR3 runs 16 residues. Germline CDR1 is MNHNS and CDR2 is SASEGT. Trimming stripped 2 bases from V and 0 bases from J, with 13 bases between. The CDR3 here is CASSEHQNLMNTEAFF. The CDR3 nucleotides are TGTGCCAGCAGTGAACACCAAAACCTTATGAACACTGAAGCTTTCTTT.

This clonotype appeared a few times. The CDR3 nucleotides are TGTGCCAGCAGTCGTGGGACAGCCCTCTATGGCTACACCTTC. Translated: CASSRGTALYGYTF. The chain joins TRBV27 to TRBJ1-2, with 7 nucleotides matching TRBD1. The junction had 7 bases not matched to a gene; V was cut back by 5 bases and J by 4 bases. This CDR3 is 14 amino acids long. Germline CDR1 and CDR2: MNHEY and SMNVEV (reference sequence).

This clonotype has just a few counts. V usage is TRBV20-1 and J usage is TRBJ2-7; 9 positions agree with TRBD2. The CDR3 runs to 13 residues. Germline V gene lookup returns CDR1 DFQATT and CDR2 SNEGSKA (reference sequence). The J segment lost 6 bases and the V segment lost 0 bases, leaving 3 bases of the junction unmatched. CDR3 DNA: TGCAGTGCTAGAGATGGACTAGCGCTCGAGCAGTACTTC. Its translation: CSARDGLALEQYF.

The chain combines TRBV3-1 with TRBJ1-3; D unclear. In germline, CDR1 is LGHDT, CDR2 YNNKEL (reference sequence). The CDR3 spans 14 residues. Trimming left V 4 bases short and J 4 bases short, with 11 bases between. The CDR3 reads CASSPAGTGNTIYF. CDR3 bases: TGTGCCAGCAGCCCGGCCGGTACCGGAAACACCATATATTTT.